This TCR beta chain came from a study of blood T cell repertoires in COVID-19. TCRdb keeps only in-frame clones here, not all; method: immunoSEQ multiplex PCR. The sample shows 60,000 to 65,000 clones, just under 90% of them seen only once. Germline V gene data show CDR1 as WSHSY and CDR2 as SAAADI. The CDR3 has 18 residues. V trimming: 3 bases; J trimming: 4 bases; junction bases outside the gene matches: 13. The sequenced material came from peripheral blood. The chain couples TRBV10-2 to TRBJ2-7, with 12 nucleotides matching TRBD2. The origin of this receptor is a human donor with active COVID-19. The donor label of this sample is uncertain. The CDR3 loop reads CASSDPSGGAQIEYEQYF. The CDR3 DNA sequence: TGCGCCAGCAGTGACCCTAGCGGGGGGGCCCAGATCGAGTACGAGCAGTACTTC.